The clone carrying this T cell receptor (beta chain) was observed once. The data were taken from a study of control samples from healthy donors and cancer patients. The V and J ends lost 4 bases and 1 base respectively, with 10 bases between them. Germline values: CDR1 SGHNT, CDR2 YENEEA. The CDR3 sequence is 14 residues long. Produced via immunoSEQ multiplex PCR; TCRdb's table is partial and in-frame only. The profile shows 130,000 or so clones, around nine tenths of them singletons. The clonotype comes from a man in his forties or fifties in good health. The sample consisted of blood. V gene TRBV11-3 combines with J gene TRBJ2-5, with no clear D. CDR3 DNA sequence: TGTGCCAGCAGCTGGACGGGCGTCCAAGAGACCCAGTACTTC. This gives the protein CASSWTGVQETQYF.